Following are 14 T cell receptor beta chains from one sample sequenced in a study of blood T cell repertoires in COVID-19. The data were produced by immunoSEQ multiplex PCR, yet TCRdb's version contains in-frame clones alone and is incomplete. Of about 130,000 clones listed, roughly four fifths are singletons. The sample taken for sequencing was peripheral blood. The source is a man between 60 and 70 years old with acute or convalescent COVID-19.

The chain links TRBV6-1 to TRBJ1-2; D perhaps matches TRBD1 (6 bases). Trimming took 2 bases from V and 4 from J, leaving 14 bases between them. The CDR3 covers 15 residues. CDR1 is MNHNS and CDR2 is SASEGT in the germline V gene. The DNA for the CDR3 is TGTGCCAGCAGTGAATGGTCAGGGGTCCTCTATGGCTACACCTTC. Its translation is CASSEWSGVLYGYTF.

This clone was detected only a few times. This chain uses TRBV5-4 with TRBJ1-1, with D hard to call. With 4 bases removed from V and 4 bases from J, the gap between germline ends came to 14 bases. This CDR3 is built from 14 residues. From germline, CDR1 is SGHNT and CDR2 YYREEE (reference sequence). CDR3 DNA sequence: TGTGCCAGCAGCCAAGCTATTTCGGGCACTGAAGCTTTCTTT. Protein sequence: CASSQAISGTEAFF.

The chain carries TRBV3-1 (or the pseudogene TRBV3-2) and TRBJ2-7; TRBD2 matches 7 bases. The CDR3 has 15 amino acids. Trimming took 1 base from V and 6 from J; bases not matched to a gene: 9. Per germline, CDR1 LGHDT and CDR2 YNNKEL (reference sequence). The CDR3 here is CASSQVPGTTSEQYF. CDR3 in DNA: TGTGCCAGCAGCCAAGTGCCCGGGACTACCTCCGAGCAGTACTTC.

The chain couples TRBV6-1 to TRBJ2-3; D may be TRBD2 (6 bases). The ends were cut back, 4 bases at V and 2 bases at J, with 16 bases in the middle. The CDR3 totals 16 residues. Germline values: CDR1 MNHNS, CDR2 SASEGT. CDR3 DNA sequence: TGTGCCAGCAGTGGGGCTTTAGCGGCGATCACAGATACGCAGTATTTT. As protein: CASSGALAAITDTQYF.

This clone was counted many times. CDR3 amino acids: CASSRQTGELFF. CDR3 sequence (DNA): TGTGCCAGCAGTAGACAGACCGGGGAGCTGTTTTTT. The chain recombines TRBV6-5 with TRBJ2-2; D is perhaps TRBD1 (5 bases). V was shortened by 5 bases and J by 5 bases, with 6 bases between the two germline ends. The CDR3 loop spans 12 amino acids. Germline CDR1 and CDR2: MNHEY and SVGAGI.

This clone was seen a handful of times. The chain joins TRBV20-1 to TRBJ2-3; maybe TRBD1 (6 bases). Germline loops: CDR1 DFQATT, CDR2 SNEGSKA (reference sequence). The CDR3 length is 11 residues. Trimming cost V 5 bases and J 9 bases, with 12 bases left between them. The CDR3 here is CSAPTTGTQYF. CDR3 coding DNA: TGCAGTGCTCCAACCACAGGGACGCAGTATTTT.

V and J are TRBV7-3 and TRBJ2-3; 16 bases fit TRBD2. Germline V gives CDR1 SGHTA, CDR2 FQGTGA. With 3 bases clipped from V and 4 bases from J, the junction kept 13 bases outside the gene matches. This CDR3 spans 20 amino acids. In DNA form, the CDR3 reads TGTGCCAGCAGCTTCTTAAGTCCGGGACTAGCGGGGGGGCCTTCAGATACGCAGTATTTT. Its protein is CASSFLSPGLAGGPSDTQYF.

The V and J genes are TRBV24-1 and TRBJ2-3; perhaps TRBD1 as D (5 bases). V was trimmed by 0 bases and J by 1 base, leaving 7 bases between them. This CDR3 comprises 15 residues. The V gene's germline CDR1 is KGHDR and CDR2 SFDVKD. Here the CDR3 reads CATSDLQGGTDTQYF. As DNA, the CDR3 is TGTGCCACCAGTGATTTGCAGGGCGGCACAGATACGCAGTATTTT.

This clone occurred a few times. The V gene is TRBV5-1, the J gene TRBJ2-7; 9 bases fit TRBD1. The ends lost 3 bases at V and 3 bases at J; junction bases unmatched: 4. The CDR3 contains 14 residues. CDR1 and CDR2 (germline): SGHRS, YFSETQ. The CDR3 DNA is TGCGCCAGCAGCTGGGGGACAGGGAACTACGAGCAGTACTTC. It encodes CASSWGTGNYEQYF. The whole variable domain, filled in from reference TRBV5-1 and TRBJ2-7, reads KAGVTQTPRYLIKTRGQQVTLSCSPISGHRSVSWYQQTPGQGLQFLFEYFSETQRNKGNFPGRFSGRQFSNSRSEMNVSTLELGDSALYLCASSWGTGNYEQYFGPGTRLTVT.

The rearrangement links TRBV4-1 to TRBJ1-4; 8 nucleotides line up with TRBD1. The trim removed 2 bases at V and 6 bases at J, leaving 17 bases unmatched. The CDR3 extends over 19 amino acids. Germline V lookup: CDR1 MGHRA, CDR2 YSYEKL. The CDR3 is CASSQHLDILAGGYEKLFF. The CDR3 bases are TGCGCCAGCAGCCAACACTTAGATATCCTCGCAGGGGGCTATGAAAAACTGTTTTTT.

The V gene is TRBV5-6, the J gene TRBJ2-5; D perhaps matches TRBD1 (6 bases). Germline-derived CDR1 and CDR2 are SGHDT and YYEEEE. The CDR3 length is 16 residues. Trimming took 4 bases from V and 5 from J, leaving 21 bases between them. DNA for the CDR3: TGTGCCAGCAGCCCCGGAGCAGGGGCCATCGTGGAGACCCAGTACTTC. Its translation: CASSPGAGAIVETQYF.

The chain employs TRBV18 and TRBJ2-7; D may be TRBD2 (5 bases). There are 16 residues in the CDR3. Trimming pared 4 bases from V and 7 bases from J, leaving 23 bases between. The germline V gene encodes CDR1 KGHSH and CDR2 LQKENI. The CDR3 sequence is CASSLQEGRRLGEQYF. CDR3 bases: TGTGCCAGCTCACTTCAGGAAGGGCGGAGGTTGGGAGAGCAGTACTTC.

V gene TRBV7-9 combines with J gene TRBJ2-7; tentative D call: TRBD1 (6 bases). CDR1 is SEHNR, CDR2 FQNEAQ, per germline (reference sequence). Trimming pared 5 bases from V and 6 bases from J, leaving 14 bases between. The CDR3 has 13 residues. The CDR3 DNA sequence: TGTGCCAGCAGCCTCACAGGGCAGGGCGAGCAGTACTTC. Translation: CASSLTGQGEQYF.

To note about this clone: An end of the junction differs from the germline gene, which may be a read error. The V call is TRBV3-1 (or the pseudogene TRBV3-2), the J call TRBJ1-2; a weak D match, TRBD1 (5 bases). Germline V lookup: CDR1 LGHDT, CDR2 YNNKEL (reference sequence). CDR3 length: 12 amino acids. The CDR3 DNA follows: TGTGCCAGCAGCCAAGAAACTGGCGGGACCTCTTTC. Protein: CASSQETGGTSF.